These 14 T cell receptor beta chains originate from one sample sequenced in a study of T-cell memory formation after mild COVID-19. TCRdb ran MiXCR on the 5' RACE reads and lists one entry per CDR3 protein. Of about 450,000 distinct CDR3 sequences in the sample, about a quarter were seen once. The source material was PBMCs or a T cell subset sorted from them (not recorded which). These TCRs come from an adult woman who had mild COVID-19 (a few samples of this study predate the infection). Cell type and time point are not known.

V gene TRBV6-2 or TRBV6-3 combines with J gene TRBJ1-5; unclear D gene. Germline V CDR1 and CDR2: MNHEY, SVGEGT. The CDR3 extends over 14 amino acids. Trimming cost V 8 bases and J 4 bases, with 15 bases left between them. The DNA of the CDR3 is TGTGCCAGCGGGGTGGGCCTCGGAAATCAGCCCCAGCATTTT. Residues: CASGVGLGNQPQHF.

This clonotype was observed a few times. The V gene is TRBV5-6, the J gene TRBJ1-5; D perhaps matches TRBD1 (5 bases). Germline V gene sequence: CDR1 SGHDT, CDR2 YYEEEE. The germline V and J ends were trimmed by 1 base and 7 bases, with 15 bases remaining between them. CDR3 length equals 15 residues. CDR3 coding DNA: TGTGCCAGCAGCTTGTTTAACAGGAGGGTGCAGCCCCAGCATTTT. Its protein product is CASSLFNRRVQPQHF.

This clonotype was counted a few times. This chain connects TRBV29-1 to TRBJ1-1; D unresolved. This CDR3 has 14 amino acids. The germline V and J ends were trimmed by 1 base and 0 bases, with 9 bases remaining between them. Germline values: CDR1 SQVTM, CDR2 ANQGSEA. CDR3 sequence reads: CSVEVTGLNTEAFF. CDR3 in DNA: TGCAGCGTTGAAGTTACGGGATTGAACACTGAAGCTTTCTTT.

This clonotype was detected a few times. The chain carries TRBV4-1 and TRBJ1-3; no clear D gene. Deletions cut 0 bases from V and 0 bases from J, with 18 bases between. The CDR3 consists of 19 residues. Germline V lookup: CDR1 MGHRA, CDR2 YSYEKL. DNA for the CDR3: TGCGCCAGCAGCCAAGAGGGTGGGGTGCACACTGACTCTGGAAACACCATATATTTT. Protein sequence: CASSQEGGVHTDSGNTIYF.

Only a few counts were recorded for this clonotype. Here the CDR3 DNA reads TGTGCCAGCAGTCGGACAGCCTACGAGCAGTACTTC. Amino acid sequence: CASSRTAYEQYF. The rearrangement uses TRBV6-6 and TRBJ2-7, with D maybe TRBD1 (6 bases). This CDR3 spans 12 amino acids. The V gene lost 5 bases and the J gene lost 2 bases, with 7 bases spanning the gap. Germline lookup yields CDR1 MNHNY and CDR2 SVGAGI (reference sequence).

The chain couples TRBV7-9 to TRBJ2-7, with D tentatively TRBD1 (6 bases). Germline-derived CDR1 and CDR2 are SEHNR and FQNEAQ (reference sequence). Trimming pared 3 bases from V and 5 bases from J, leaving 14 bases between. CDR3 length: 14 residues. CDR3 region: CASSFPGEYHEQYF. CDR3 nucleotides: TGTGCCAGCAGCTTCCCAGGGGAGTACCACGAGCAGTACTTC.

The sample holds a few counts of this clonotype. This CDR3 is CAWSVVGLGYEQYF. The CDR3 bases are TGTGCCTGGAGTGTAGTCGGGCTCGGCTACGAGCAGTACTTC. The V and J genes are TRBV30 and TRBJ2-7; D call uncertain. Looked up from germline, CDR1 is GTSNPN and CDR2 is SVGIG (reference sequence). There are 14 residues in the CDR3. Trimming removed 0 bases at V and 3 bases at J, with 12 bases between.

In this sample, this clonotype turned up many times. The rearrangement uses TRBV7-8 and TRBJ2-5; D may be TRBD2 (6 bases). Trimming left V 4 bases short and J 6 bases short, with 18 bases between. Per the germline V gene, CDR1 is SGHVS and CDR2 is FQNEAQ. The CDR3 loop spans 15 amino acids. CDR3 sequence (DNA): TGTGCCAGCAGCTCCGGGGACGGGGGTTGGAAGACCCAGTACTTC. Translated, it gives CASSSGDGGWKTQYF.

This clonotype was counted at least ten times. The J gene is TRBJ2-3, the V gene TRBV5-4; 7 bases map to TRBD1. With V trimmed by 3 bases and J by 4 bases, 8 bases remained unmatched. Germline V gene sequence: CDR1 SGHNT, CDR2 YYREEE (reference sequence). The CDR3 runs to 15 residues. As DNA, the CDR3 is TGTGCCAGCAGCTCCGACAGGGTCGGGGCAGATACGCAGTATTTT. Translating gives CASSSDRVGADTQYF.

J is TRBJ1-1 and V is TRBV12-3 or TRBV12-4, with 7 bases lining up with TRBD1. V lost 3 bases to trimming and J lost 0 bases; unmatched junction nucleotides: 10. This CDR3 is 17 amino acids long. The CDR3 loop is CASSFPGADRMNTEAFF. As DNA, the CDR3 is TGTGCCAGCAGTTTCCCGGGGGCGGACAGGATGAACACTGAAGCTTTCTTT.

The V and J genes are TRBV6-2 or TRBV6-3 and TRBJ1-5, with no clear D. V was pared by 5 bases and J by 9 bases, with 14 bases between. Germline CDR1 and CDR2: MNHEY and SVGEGT. The CDR3 sequence is 13 residues long. CDR3 coding DNA: TGTGCCAGCAGTAACATCCAACGAAGGCCCCAGCATTTT. The encoded protein is CASSNIQRRPQHF.

V usage is TRBV3-1 and J usage is TRBJ1-4; 8 bases align to TRBD1. CDR3 length: 15 amino acids. V shed 0 bases and J 7 bases; nucleotides not matched to a gene: 4. Germline lookup yields CDR1 LGHDT and CDR2 YNNKEL (reference sequence). The chain's CDR3 is CASSQEDRVGEKLFF. CDR3 DNA: TGTGCCAGCAGCCAAGAGGACAGGGTTGGTGAAAAACTGTTTTTT.

This clonotype was observed a handful of times. V usage is TRBV11-1 and J usage is TRBJ2-1; TRBD2 agrees at 7 bases. Germline CDR1 reads SGHAT; CDR2 reads FQDESV (reference sequence). V lost 5 bases to trimming and J lost 5 bases; unmatched junction nucleotides: 15. This CDR3 is 17 amino acids long. CDR3 DNA: TGTGCCAGCAGCATCAATCGAGGCGGGAGAAGGAACAATGAGCAGTTCTTC. Amino acid sequence: CASSINRGGRRNNEQFF. The variable domain in full, completed from reference TRBV11-1 and TRBJ2-1, reads EAEVAQSPRYKITEKSQAVAFWCDPISGHATLYWYRQILGQGPELLVQFQDESVVDDSQLPKDRFSAERLKGVDSTLKIQPAELGDSAMYLCASSINRGGRRNNEQFFGPGTRLTVL.

This clonotype was detected only a few times. The CDR3 sequence: CSAQTVSNQPQHF. In nucleotides, the CDR3 is TGCAGTGCGCAGACAGTAAGCAATCAGCCCCAGCATTTT. This chain links TRBV20-1 with TRBJ1-5; D might be TRBD1 (5 bases). This CDR3 contains 13 residues. V lost 6 bases to trimming and J lost 1 base, with 10 bases between them. From germline, CDR1 is DFQATT and CDR2 SNEGSKA (reference sequence).